Here is one T cell receptor beta chain with its context. The CDR3 runs 16 residues. Per germline, CDR1 SGHTS and CDR2 YDEGEE. The V and J ends lost 4 bases and 4 bases respectively, with 20 bases between them. The sample comes from a study of cytotoxic CD8 clonotypes in ibrutinib-treated CLL. Clones were sequenced by immunoSEQ multiplex PCR, and TCRdb holds only the in-frame ones, with some missing. Counted here are 45,000 to 65,000 clones, over 65% occurring once; the ten biggest clones make up around 21%. The receptor's source is a human donor with chronic lymphocytic leukemia. V usage is TRBV5-8 and J usage is TRBJ2-5; D is possibly TRBD1 (6 bases). The source material was PBMCs, sampled after 24 months of ibrutinib treatment. The CDR3 loop is CASSPDRGGGIETQYF. The CDR3 DNA sequence: TGTGCCAGCAGCCCGGATCGAGGTGGGGGCATAGAGACCCAGTACTTC. The full variable domain, its missing parts supplied by reference TRBV5-8 and TRBJ2-5, is EAGVTQSPTHLIKTRGQQATLRCSPISGHTSVYWYQQALGLGLQFLLWYDEGEERNRGNFPPRFSGRQFPNYSSELNVNALELEDSALYLCASSPDRGGGIETQYFGPGTRLLVL.